This is a list of T cell receptor beta chains from one sample in a study of cytomegalovirus exposure and HLA in healthy donors. Profiled with immunoSEQ multiplex PCR; TCRdb holds only in-frame clones, not every one. The table records under 200,000 clones, 65% to 80% of them present only once. Sequencing was carried out using PBMCs. The source is a woman aged 40 to 50 in good health and CMV-seropositive. Each CDR3 is given with its conserved first and last residue. D genes are given only for firm matches. Clone size is given for some rows only: seen once, a few or many times, or a class if the clone is expanded.

j_call clone_size v_call d_call cdr3_aa cdr3_nt
TRBJ2-1 NA TRBV2 NA CASSAGLGYNEQFF TGTGCCAGCAGTGCGGGGTTGGGCTACAATGAGCAGTTCTTC
TRBJ1-2 NA TRBV27 NA CASSYSPGEDYGYTF TGTGCCAGCAGTTACTCCCCGGGGGAGGACTATGGCTACACCTTC
TRBJ2-7 once TRBV19 NA CATGRSDRSYEQYF TGTGCCACTGGGAGGAGCGACCGCTCCTACGAGCAGTACTTC
TRBJ1-1 NA TRBV7-2 NA CASSLGGGGMGTEAFF TGTGCCAGCAGCTTAGGGGGCGGGGGGATGGGAACTGAAGCTTTCTTT
TRBJ1-2 few TRBV14 NA CASSQVGRLGYTF TGTGCCAGCAGCCAAGTCGGAAGACTTGGCTACACCTTC
TRBJ2-2 NA TRBV4-3 NA CASSQEYLPGELFF TGCGCCAGCAGCCAAGAGTACTTACCCGGGGAGCTGTTTTTT
TRBJ2-2 NA TRBV10-1 NA CASSDMGSGGELFF TGCGCCAGCAGTGATATGGGTTCGGGCGGGGAGCTGTTTTTT
TRBJ1-3 NA TRBV14 NA CASSPPGLLGNTIYF TGTGCCAGCAGCCCCCCAGGGCTCCTCGGAAACACCATATATTTT
TRBJ1-1 NA TRBV4-1 TRBD1 CASSPREQGPAFF TGCGCCAGCAGCCCGAGAGAACAGGGGCCAGCTTTCTTT
TRBJ1-1 NA TRBV5-6 NA CASRRWAGTEAFF TGTGCCAGCAGGAGATGGGCGGGCACTGAAGCTTTCTTT
TRBJ2-3 NA TRBV7-6 TRBD2 CASSPRGSGGPVPQYF TGTGCCAGCAGCCCCCGGGGTAGCGGGGGGCCTGTCCCGCAGTATTTT
TRBJ2-7 NA TRBV10-3 TRBD1 CAISESRGQGLSYEQYF TGTGCCATCAGTGAGTCGAGGGGACAGGGGCTGTCCTACGAGCAGTACTTC
TRBJ1-2 few TRBV2 TRBD1 CAINTGGRVDYGYTF TGTGCCATAAACACAGGGGGGCGAGTAGACTATGGCTACACCTTC
TRBJ2-7 NA TRBV9 NA CASSVEPNHSYEQYF TGTGCCAGCAGCGTAGAGCCCAATCATTCCTACGAGCAGTACTTC
TRBJ1-2 NA TRBV19 NA CASRRGGVNYGYTF TGTGCCAGTAGGAGGGGGGGGGTTAACTATGGCTACACCTTC
TRBJ2-2 NA TRBV6-5 NA CASSQDSGSGELFF TGTGCCAGCAGTCAAGACAGTGGATCCGGGGAGCTGTTTTTT
TRBJ2-4 few TRBV28 NA CASSLNPSLDIQYF TGTGCCAGCAGTTTAAACCCCTCGTTAGACATTCAGTACTTC
TRBJ2-2 NA TRBV7-2 TRBD2 CASRRGGAANTGELFF TGTGCCAGCAGACGCGGGGGGGCCGCGAACACCGGGGAGCTGTTTTTT
TRBJ1-1 NA TRBV7-2 TRBD1 CASSLRQGTEAFF TGTGCCAGCAGCTTACGACAGGGAACTGAAGCTTTCTTT
TRBJ2-1 NA TRBV7-3 TRBD2 CASSPSGLAGGHEQFF TGTGCCAGCAGCCCCTCGGGACTAGCGGGGGGGCATGAGCAGTTCTTC
TRBJ2-3 NA TRBV25-1 TRBD2 CASSEFATSGTDTQYF TGTGCCAGCAGTGAATTTGCGACTAGCGGCACAGATACGCAGTATTTT
TRBJ1-1 NA TRBV18 NA CASSVSSWELGTEAFF TGTGCCAGCTCAGTTTCCTCCTGGGAGTTGGGCACTGAAGCTTTCTTT
TRBJ2-5 NA TRBV5-1 NA CASSDEVKTGLETQYF TGCGCCAGCAGCGACGAAGTAAAGACAGGTTTGGAGACCCAGTACTTC
TRBJ2-1 NA TRBV10-3 TRBD2 CAIRDGLAGGYNEQFF TGTGCCATCAGGGACGGACTAGCGGGGGGATACAATGAGCAGTTCTTC
TRBJ2-2 NA TRBV5-7 TRBD2 CASSLGLAGGRTGELFF TGTGCCAGCAGCTTGGGCCTAGCGGGGGGGAGAACCGGGGAGCTGTTTTTT
TRBJ2-5 NA TRBV30 TRBD2 CAWSAGTSGGGTQYF TGTGCCTGGAGTGCCGGGACTAGCGGTGGGGGGACCCAGTACTTC
TRBJ1-4 NA TRBV15 NA CATSREGGAEEKLFF TGTGCCACCAGCAGAGAGGGGGGGGCTGAAGAAAAACTGTTTTTT
TRBJ2-2 NA TRBV7-6 TRBD1 CASSWTGGFFGIGIPNTGELFF TGTGCCAGCAGCTGGACAGGGGGCTTTTTCGGGATAGGGATTCCGAACACCGGGGAGCTGTTTTTT
TRBJ1-2 few TRBV30 TRBD1 CAWMTQDRDPYGYTF TGTGCCTGGATGACCCAGGACAGGGACCCCTATGGCTACACCTTC
TRBJ2-3 NA TRBV7-2 TRBD2 CASSLTRAGGSDTQYF TGTGCCAGCAGCTTAACCCGAGCGGGGGGCTCAGATACGCAGTATTTT
TRBJ1-1 NA TRBV25-1 TRBD1 CATRTGLDTEAFF TGTGCCACTAGGACAGGGTTGGACACTGAAGCTTTCTTT
TRBJ1-1 few TRBV30 NA CACVRGVTEAFF TGTGCTTGCGTTAGGGGTGTCACTGAAGCTTTCTTT
TRBJ2-6 NA TRBV6-6 NA CASSRPSGANGLTF TGTGCCAGCAGCCGTCCCTCTGGGGCCAACGGCCTGACTTTC
TRBJ2-2 NA TRBV5-6 NA CASSFAGQTNTGELFF TGTGCCAGCAGCTTCGCTGGACAGACGAACACCGGGGAGCTGTTTTTT
TRBJ1-4 NA TRBV19 NA CATHPGGRGSEKLFF TGTGCCACCCATCCAGGCGGCAGGGGAAGTGAAAAACTGTTTTTT
TRBJ1-4 NA TRBV6-5 NA CASKKGANEKLFF TGTGCCAGCAAGAAGGGGGCTAATGAAAAACTGTTTTTT
TRBJ1-1 NA TRBV4-2 TRBD1 CASSELLTGPTDTEAFF TGTGCCAGCAGCGAATTGCTGACAGGGCCGACGGACACTGAAGCTTTCTTT
TRBJ2-1 NA TRBV9 NA CASSSLGPDNEQFF TGTGCCAGCAGCTCCCTGGGGCCGGACAATGAGCAGTTCTTC
TRBJ2-1 NA TRBV15 NA CATSATDYLLSEQFF TGTGCCACCAGCGCGACGGACTACCTTTTATCTGAGCAGTTCTTC
TRBJ2-1 NA TRBV5-1 TRBD2 CASTPSGGLDYNEQFF TGCGCCAGCACCCCTAGCGGGGGGCTTGACTACAATGAGCAGTTCTTC
TRBJ1-2 NA TRBV10-3 NA CATERDTNYGYTF TGTGCCACCGAAAGGGACACCAACTATGGCTACACCTTC
TRBJ2-7 NA TRBV30 TRBD1 CAWSYIRDRNPEQYF TGTGCCTGGAGCTACATCCGGGACAGGAACCCCGAGCAGTACTTC
TRBJ2-5 NA TRBV28 TRBD2 CASSFLLGLAGGGETQYF TGTGCCAGCAGTTTCTTATTAGGTCTTGCCGGGGGGGGAGAGACCCAGTACTTC
TRBJ2-7 NA TRBV5-1 NA CASSLAGYGDYEQYF TGCGCCAGCAGCTTGGCGGGGTACGGGGACTACGAGCAGTACTTC
TRBJ2-7 NA TRBV18 TRBD1 CASSPGQSSYEQYF TGTGCCAGCTCACCGGGACAGAGCTCCTACGAGCAGTACTTC
TRBJ2-1 few TRBV19 TRBD2 CASRPSGGDEQFF TGTGCCAGTAGGCCTAGCGGGGGGGATGAGCAGTTCTTC
TRBJ1-1 NA TRBV7-8 TRBD1 CASSQRTGFRNTEAFF TGTGCCAGCAGCCAACGGACAGGGTTTAGGAACACTGAAGCTTTCTTT
TRBJ2-5 few TRBV10-3 TRBD2 CAISGGSGDGETQYF TGTGCCATCAGTGGGGGCAGCGGGGACGGAGAGACCCAGTACTTC
TRBJ1-1 NA TRBV19 TRBD1 CASTIAGTGVPPEAFF TGTGCCAGTACCATCGCCGGGACAGGGGTCCCCCCTGAAGCTTTCTTT
TRBJ2-1 NA TRBV30 TRBD1 CAWRDRGSYNEQFF TGTGCCTGGAGGGACAGGGGCTCCTACAATGAGCAGTTCTTC
TRBJ2-4 NA TRBV4-2 TRBD2 CASSQGGAGGNIQYF TGTGCCAGCAGCCAAGGGGGAGCGGGGGGGAACATTCAGTACTTC
TRBJ2-6 NA TRBV27 NA CASSPQYLGANGLTF TGTGCCAGCAGTCCTCAATATCTAGGGGCCAACGGCCTGACTTTC
TRBJ1-2 NA TRBV5-4 TRBD1 CASSWDTGVSGYTF TGTGCCAGCAGCTGGGACACAGGGGTTAGCGGCTACACCTTC
TRBJ2-7 NA TRBV5-1 TRBD1 CASSLETLTGGEQYF TGCGCCAGCAGCTTGGAGACGCTGACAGGGGGCGAGCAGTACTTC
TRBJ1-6 NA TRBV6-1 TRBD1 CASSIQGAYSPLHF TGTGCCAGCAGTATACAGGGGGCGTATTCACCCCTCCACTTT
TRBJ1-1 NA TRBV18 TRBD1 CASSPDRATEAFF TGTGCCAGCTCACCAGACAGGGCCACTGAAGCTTTCTTT
TRBJ2-7 few TRBV2 NA CASSVEGSYEQYF TGTGCCAGCAGTGTGGAGGGTTCCTACGAGCAGTACTTC
TRBJ1-1 NA TRBV18 NA CASSPLTESNTEAFF TGTGCCAGCTCACCGTTGACAGAATCGAACACTGAAGCTTTCTTT
TRBJ1-4 NA TRBV2 NA CASSEATANEKLFF TGTGCCAGCAGTGAAGCTACGGCTAATGAAAAACTGTTTTTT
TRBJ2-7 NA TRBV7-9 TRBD1 CASSLESWDRGHEQYF TGTGCCAGCAGCTTAGAGAGTTGGGACAGGGGTCACGAGCAGTACTTC